This entry lists 23 T cell receptor beta chains sequenced from one sample in a study of T cell responses to AZD1222 COVID-19 vaccine. The data were produced by immunoSEQ multiplex PCR, yet TCRdb's version contains in-frame clones alone and is incomplete. Of some 200,000 clones listed, approximately 93% were seen once; the top ten hold about 4.2%. Source: peripheral blood, taken on day 0 of AZD1222 vaccination. The origin of the receptors is an adult in good health.

This rearrangement joins TRBV10-1 to TRBJ2-1, with 15 bases that match TRBD2. There are 16 residues in the CDR3. The J segment lost 8 bases and the V segment lost 6 bases, leaving 8 bases of the junction unmatched. Germline-derived CDR1 and CDR2 are WNHNN and SYGVQD (reference sequence). CDR3 sequence: CASRPGLAGGLDEQFF. CDR3 sequence (DNA): TGCGCCAGCAGGCCCGGACTAGCGGGGGGGCTCGATGAGCAGTTCTTC.

V gene TRBV5-1 combines with J gene TRBJ1-6; TRBD1 agrees at 7 bases. The CDR3 sequence is 16 residues long. V dropped 4 bases and J dropped 2; count of bases not matched to a gene: 6. Per the germline V gene, CDR1 is SGHRS and CDR2 is YFSETQ. In nucleotides, the CDR3 is TGCGCCAGCAGCCTAACAGGGGTGACCTATAATTCACCCCTCCACTTT. This gives the protein CASSLTGVTYNSPLHF.

The rearrangement uses TRBV28 and TRBJ2-7; D is uncertain. The CDR3 totals 12 residues. V lost 3 bases and J 7 bases, leaving 10 bases between the germline ends. CDR1 MDHEN and CDR2 SYDVKM come from the germline V gene. CDR3 bases: TGTGCCAGCAGTTTCTCTCTGGGTGAGCAGTACTTC. Its translation: CASSFSLGEQYF.

V and J are TRBV6-5 and TRBJ2-7, with D perhaps matching TRBD2 (6 bases). The germline gives CDR1 MNHEY, CDR2 SVGAGI. Trimming removed 3 bases at V and 3 bases at J, with 12 bases between. The CDR3 is 14 amino acids. The CDR3 sequence: CASSYGTDNYEQYF. In DNA, the CDR3 is TGTGCCAGCAGTTATGGGACTGATAACTACGAGCAGTACTTC.

The V gene is TRBV2, the J gene TRBJ2-3; 7 positions match TRBD2. Germline lookup yields CDR1 SNHLY and CDR2 FYNNEI. CDR3 length equals 13 residues. Trimming removed 8 bases from V and 1 base from J; junction bases left unmatched: 3. The CDR3 loop reads CASGREGTDTQYF. DNA of the CDR3: TGTGCCAGCGGACGGGAGGGCACAGATACGCAGTATTTT.

V gene TRBV7-9 combines with J gene TRBJ2-1, with D tentatively TRBD2 (5 bases). Germline loops: CDR1 SEHNR, CDR2 FQNEAQ (reference sequence). The germline V and J ends were trimmed by 2 bases and 2 bases, with 13 bases remaining between them. The CDR3 is made up of 16 amino acids. CDR3 nucleotides: TGTGCCAGCAGCTTAATAGGGCGGGCGACCTACAATGAGCAGTTCTTC. Its translation: CASSLIGRATYNEQFF. Combining the CDR3 with reference TRBV7-9 and TRBJ2-1 gives the whole variable domain DTGVSQNPRHKITKRGQNVTFRCDPISEHNRLYWYRQTLGQGPEFLTYFQNEAQLEKSRLLSDRFSAERPKGSFSTLEIQRTEQGDSAMYLCASSLIGRATYNEQFFGPGTRLTVL.

This clone appeared a single time. The chain joins TRBV10-3 to TRBJ2-1, with D perhaps TRBD2 (6 bases). The CDR3 sequence is 14 residues long. With 8 bases removed from V and 4 bases from J, the gap between germline ends came to 15 bases. The germline V gene encodes CDR1 ENHRY and CDR2 SYGVKD. The CDR3 DNA sequence: TGTGCCATCCGTCCCGGGACTGCGTACAATGAGCAGTTCTTC. Translating gives CAIRPGTAYNEQFF.

This chain uses TRBV5-1 with TRBJ1-1, with TRBD1 as a possible D gene (6 bases). Germline V lookup: CDR1 SGHRS, CDR2 YFSETQ. This CDR3 comprises 15 residues. V was shortened by 3 bases and J by 4 bases, with 16 bases between the two germline ends. The CDR3 nucleotides are TGCGCCAGCAGCTGGCAGGGGTCGCGGGGCACTGAAGCTTTCTTT. Translated: CASSWQGSRGTEAFF.

This rearrangement joins TRBV3-1 (or the pseudogene TRBV3-2) to TRBJ1-2, with unresolved D. V dropped 4 bases and J dropped 5 bases, with 8 bases sitting between them. This CDR3 has 12 amino acids. Looked up from germline, CDR1 is LGHDT and CDR2 is YNNKEL (reference sequence). CDR3: CASSLSGYGYTF. CDR3 DNA sequence: TGTGCCAGCAGCCTGAGCGGTTATGGCTACACCTTC.

This sequence joins TRBV19 and TRBJ2-7, with TRBD1 matching 8 bases. The CDR3 has 14 residues. After removal of 4 bases from V and 4 bases from J, the junction contained 6 bases not matched to a gene. Looked up from germline, CDR1 is LNHDA and CDR2 is SQIVND (reference sequence). The CDR3 protein is CASSRGQGRYEQYF. The DNA for the CDR3 is TGTGCCAGTAGTAGAGGACAGGGTAGGTACGAGCAGTACTTC.

The rearrangement links TRBV5-1 to TRBJ2-2; D gene uncertain. Germline V gene sequence: CDR1 SGHRS, CDR2 YFSETQ. The CDR3 extends over 11 amino acids. The ends were cut back, 6 bases at V and 6 bases at J, with 6 bases in the middle. CDR3 DNA: TGCGCCAGCAATGGGGCCGGGGAGCTGTTTTTT. This translates into CASNGAGELFF.

The J gene is TRBJ1-1, the V gene TRBV7-9; 7 bases line up with TRBD1. After removal of 2 bases from V and 7 bases from J, the junction contained 10 bases not matched to a gene. The CDR3 spans 15 residues. CDR1 SEHNR and CDR2 FQNEAQ come from the germline V gene (reference sequence). CDR3 amino acids: CASSLHDTYRGEAFF. CDR3 DNA sequence: TGTGCCAGCAGCTTACACGATACCTACAGGGGTGAAGCTTTCTTT.

CDR3 in DNA: TGTGCCAGCAGTGCTTCGGGGGGCGCCTCCTACGAGCAGTACTTC. Protein sequence: CASSASGGASYEQYF. The chain recombines TRBV28 with TRBJ2-7, with D possibly TRBD2 on 7 matching bases. CDR1 is MDHEN and CDR2 is SYDVKM in the germline V gene. The CDR3 is 15 residues long. Trimming shortened V by 5 bases and J by 0 bases, and 14 bases separated the two germline ends. The entire variable domain, with the rest obtained from reference TRBV28 and TRBJ2-7, is as follows: DVKVTQSSRYLVKRTGEKVFLECVQDMDHENMFWYRQDPGLGLRLIYFSYDVKMKEKGDIPEGYSVSREKKERFSLILESASTNQTSMYLCASSASGGASYEQYFGPGTRLTVT.

This chain joins TRBV19 and TRBJ2-7; D gene ambiguous. The CDR3 is made up of 13 amino acids. Germline assignment: CDR1 LNHDA and CDR2 SQIVND (reference sequence). V lost 5 bases and J lost 2, with 10 bases in between. The CDR3 nucleotides are TGTGCCAGTAGTCTAATGGGCGCCTACGAGCAGTACTTC. Amino acid sequence: CASSLMGAYEQYF.

V gene TRBV3-1 (or the pseudogene TRBV3-2) combines with J gene TRBJ1-1; 7 nucleotides agree with TRBD1. Germline V CDR1 and CDR2: LGHDT, YNNKEL (reference sequence). The V gene end was trimmed by 2 bases and the J gene end by 0 bases; junction bases not matched to a gene: 3. The CDR3 covers 15 residues. The CDR3 protein is CASSQWGQMNTEAFF. DNA for the CDR3: TGTGCCAGCAGCCAATGGGGACAGATGAACACTGAAGCTTTCTTT.

The J gene is TRBJ1-5, the V gene TRBV6-5; TRBD1 might be the D (5 bases). Deletions cut 5 bases from V and 3 bases from J, with 8 bases between. Per germline, CDR1 MNHEY and CDR2 SVGAGI. The CDR3 sequence is 13 residues long. DNA for the CDR3: TGTGCCAGCAGTACAGGCAACAATCAGCCCCAGCATTTT. Translation: CASSTGNNQPQHF.

The chain links TRBV11-3 to TRBJ2-1, with 12 bases identical to TRBD2. Germline CDR1 SGHNT, CDR2 YENEEA. The CDR3 has 18 amino acids. V shed 5 bases and J 8 bases; nucleotides not matched to a gene: 16. The DNA for the CDR3 is TGTGCCAGCAGCCACCGGGACAGGGAGACTAGCGGGAGCTATGAGCAGTTCTTC. As protein: CASSHRDRETSGSYEQFF.

The chain couples TRBV19 to TRBJ1-2, with 7 bases identical to TRBD1. The J segment lost 1 base and the V segment lost 0 bases, leaving 17 bases of the junction unmatched. The germline CDR1 and CDR2 sequences are LNHDA and SQIVND (reference sequence). The CDR3 consists of 20 residues. The CDR3 DNA is TGTGCCAGTAGTATAGATCTATGGCGAGGGGGCCACAGGGATAACTATGGCTACACCTTC. Its translation: CASSIDLWRGGHRDNYGYTF.

The chain has TRBV6-5 and TRBJ1-2; no clear D. V lost 2 bases and J lost 7, with 14 bases in between. Germline assignment: CDR1 MNHEY and CDR2 SVGAGI. This CDR3 is built from 14 residues. The CDR3 sequence: CASSYTPGGSGYTF. CDR3 nucleotides: TGTGCCAGCAGTTACACCCCGGGTGGGAGTGGCTACACCTTC.

This chain connects TRBV10-1 to TRBJ1-1; D is ambiguous. This CDR3 spans 12 amino acids. Deletions cut 5 bases from V and 4 bases from J, with 8 bases between. The V gene's germline CDR1 is WNHNN and CDR2 SYGVQD (reference sequence). CDR3 protein: CASSLRGTEAFF. The CDR3 nucleotides are TGCGCCAGCAGTTTACGAGGCACTGAAGCTTTCTTT.

The chain is built from TRBV6-1 and TRBJ1-4, with D perhaps matching TRBD1 (6 bases). CDR1 and CDR2 from the germline V gene are MNHNS and SASEGT. The CDR3 length is 16 residues. Trimming took 4 bases from V and 4 from J, leaving 16 bases between them. The chain's CDR3 is CASSGHGGAFNEKLFF. CDR3 DNA: TGTGCCAGCAGTGGCCACGGGGGGGCCTTTAATGAAAAACTGTTTTTT.

The rearrangement uses TRBV5-1 and TRBJ2-7, with D unresolved. Germline CDR1 and CDR2: SGHRS and YFSETQ. Trimming cost V 4 bases and J 5 bases, with 7 bases left between them. The CDR3 consists of 11 residues. The CDR3 region has the DNA TGCGCCAGCAGCCCTGGACACGAGCAGTACTTC. Encoded protein: CASSPGHEQYF.

CDR3 sequence reads: CASSPIGPTGYTF. The CDR3 bases are TGTGCCAGCAGCCCGATTGGTCCGACCGGCTACACCTTC. The chain has TRBV7-9 and TRBJ1-2; D is unclear. Germline V gene sequence: CDR1 SEHNR, CDR2 FQNEAQ (reference sequence). V shed 5 bases and J shed 8 bases, with 15 bases lying between them. The CDR3 sequence is 13 residues long.